This T cell receptor beta chain stems from a study of T-cell reconstitution after alpha-beta-depleted transplantation in children. TCRbeta library preparation incorporated unique molecular identifiers. From the PCR reads, TCRdb called clonotypes with MiXCR, one entry per CDR3 protein. Seen here are 120,000 or so distinct CDR3 sequences, about a tenth observed once, and the top ten hold approximately 7.6%. Germline CDR1 is MGHDK and CDR2 is SYGVNS. The CDR3 consists of 14 residues. Trimming took 8 bases from V and 2 from J, leaving 16 bases between them. This clonotype has a count of ten or more. The input for sequencing was PBMCs from the stem cell graft donor, taken from the stem cell graft. This sequence joins TRBV25-1 and TRBJ2-7; D not resolved. The clonotype comes from a human donor who donated a stem cell graft to a child with acute lymphoblastic leukemia. The CDR3 protein is CASQSPVPPYEQYF. CDR3 nucleotide sequence: TGTGCCAGCCAATCCCCCGTCCCCCCCTACGAGCAGTACTTC.